Following are 6 T cell receptor beta chains from one sample sequenced in a study of graft-versus-host responses after intestinal transplantation. No antigen is known for these receptors. TCRdb's copy holds only in-frame clones and misses some; the assay was immunoSEQ multiplex PCR. The sample has tens of thousands of clones; roughly 88% are singletons. The sequencing used unstimulated CD4+ T cells sorted from spleen or lymph node cells, collected before intestinal transplant. These receptors originate from a human donor who received an intestinal transplant.

The chain carries TRBV7-9 and TRBJ2-7; possibly TRBD1 for D (6 bases). CDR3 length: 14 amino acids. Germline V gene data show CDR1 as SEHNR and CDR2 as FQNEAQ (reference sequence). Trimming took off 5 bases at V and 2 bases at J, with 13 bases between the two ends. The CDR3 DNA sequence: TGTGCCAGCAGCCCGGGACATGGCCCCTACGAGCAGTACTTC. Translation gives CASSPGHGPYEQYF.

The chain is built from TRBV7-6 and TRBJ2-1, with D possibly matching TRBD1 (6 bases). The CDR3 is 15 residues long. V was trimmed by 5 bases and J by 5 bases, leaving 16 bases between them. Germline loops: CDR1 SGHVS, CDR2 FNYEAQ. This chain's CDR3 is CASSPDRNVNNEQFF. DNA of the CDR3: TGTGCCAGCAGCCCAGACAGGAACGTTAACAATGAGCAGTTCTTC.

The chain recombines TRBV18 with TRBJ1-5; TRBD1 is a possible D gene (5 bases). Germline CDR1 is KGHSH and CDR2 is LQKENI. This CDR3 has 14 residues. Trimming cost V 2 bases and J 2 bases, with 7 bases left between them. CDR3 sequence (DNA): TGTGCCAGCTCACCATCGGGGGGCAATCAGCCCCAGCATTTT. Its translation is CASSPSGGNQPQHF.

The chain joins TRBV7-9 to TRBJ1-2; D perhaps matches TRBD1 (6 bases). Germline V gene lookup returns CDR1 SEHNR and CDR2 FQNEAQ (reference sequence). The CDR3 consists of 14 residues. The germline V and J ends were trimmed by 3 bases and 8 bases, with 16 bases remaining between them. CDR3 DNA: TGTGCCAGCAGCTTTGGACAGAATACAAACGGCTACACCTTC. It translates to CASSFGQNTNGYTF.

V is TRBV9 and J is TRBJ2-5; no firm D call. The end of the DNA fits TRBJ2-7 better, so the J call may be wrong. Germline CDR1 reads SGDLS; CDR2 reads YYNGEE. The CDR3 has 14 residues. Here the CDR3 reads CASSVETHSYEQYF. In DNA form, the CDR3 reads TGTGCCAGCAGCGTAGAGACACATTCCTACGAGCAGTACTTC.

This chain uses TRBV7-2 with TRBJ1-5; D remains ambiguous. The germline V gene has CDR1 SGHTA and CDR2 FQGNSA. CDR3 size: 14 residues. V dropped 4 bases and J dropped 9 bases, with 16 bases sitting between them. The CDR3 region has the DNA TGTGCCAGCAGCTCCTCGCCAAGTGGGCGGCCCCAGCATTTT. The encoded protein is CASSSSPSGRPQHF.